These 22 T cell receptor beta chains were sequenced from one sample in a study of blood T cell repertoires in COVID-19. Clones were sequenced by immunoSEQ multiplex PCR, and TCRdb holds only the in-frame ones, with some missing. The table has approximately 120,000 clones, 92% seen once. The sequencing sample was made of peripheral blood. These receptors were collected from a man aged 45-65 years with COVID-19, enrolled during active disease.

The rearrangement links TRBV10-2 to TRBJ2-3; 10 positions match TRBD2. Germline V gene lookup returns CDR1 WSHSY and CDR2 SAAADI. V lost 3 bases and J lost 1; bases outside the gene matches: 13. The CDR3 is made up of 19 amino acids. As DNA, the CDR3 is TGCGCCAGCAGTGAACGGGCTAGCGGGAGAAGGGGGGGCACAGATACGCAGTATTTT. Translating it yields CASSERASGRRGGTDTQYF.

The CDR3 DNA reads TGCGCCAGCAGCCTCCGCGGGGTAGCGGGGGGCGGGGCAGCCAAAAACATTCAGTACTTC. It encodes CASSLRGVAGGGAAKNIQYF. The chain uses TRBV5-1 and TRBJ2-4; 10 bases match TRBD2. This CDR3 has 20 amino acids. J was trimmed by 0 bases and V by 4 bases; bases with no gene match: 16. Germline V lookup: CDR1 SGHRS, CDR2 YFSETQ.

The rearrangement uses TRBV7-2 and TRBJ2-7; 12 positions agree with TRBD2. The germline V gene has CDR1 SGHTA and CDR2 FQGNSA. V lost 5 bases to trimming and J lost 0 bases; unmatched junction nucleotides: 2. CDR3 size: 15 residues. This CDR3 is CASSMTSGSSYEQYF. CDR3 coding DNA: TGTGCCAGCAGCATGACTAGCGGGAGCTCCTACGAGCAGTACTTC.

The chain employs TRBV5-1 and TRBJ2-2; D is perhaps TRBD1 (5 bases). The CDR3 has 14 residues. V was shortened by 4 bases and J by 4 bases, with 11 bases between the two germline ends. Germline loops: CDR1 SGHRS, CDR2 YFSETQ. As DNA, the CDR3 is TGCGCCAGCAGCCCGACAGTGTCCACCGGGGAGCTGTTTTTT. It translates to CASSPTVSTGELFF.

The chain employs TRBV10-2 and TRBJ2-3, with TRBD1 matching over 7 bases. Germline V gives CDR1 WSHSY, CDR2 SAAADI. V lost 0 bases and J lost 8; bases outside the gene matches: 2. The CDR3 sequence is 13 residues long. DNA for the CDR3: TGCGCCAGCAGTGAGTCGAACAGGGGTACGCAGTATTTT. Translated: CASSESNRGTQYF.

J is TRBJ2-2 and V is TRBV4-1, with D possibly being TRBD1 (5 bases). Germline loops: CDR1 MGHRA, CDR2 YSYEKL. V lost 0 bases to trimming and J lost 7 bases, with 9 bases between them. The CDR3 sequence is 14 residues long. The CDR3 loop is CASSQDRGSGELFF. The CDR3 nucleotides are TGCGCCAGCAGCCAAGATAGGGGCAGCGGGGAGCTGTTTTTT.

The CDR3 loop is CAWSPGSADTQYF. CDR3 sequence (DNA): TGTGCCTGGAGTCCGGGTTCAGCAGATACGCAGTATTTT. The J gene is TRBJ2-3, the V gene TRBV30; no firm D call. Trimming pared 2 bases from V and 4 bases from J, leaving 10 bases between. There are 13 residues in the CDR3. CDR1 is GTSNPN and CDR2 is SVGIG in the germline V gene (reference sequence).

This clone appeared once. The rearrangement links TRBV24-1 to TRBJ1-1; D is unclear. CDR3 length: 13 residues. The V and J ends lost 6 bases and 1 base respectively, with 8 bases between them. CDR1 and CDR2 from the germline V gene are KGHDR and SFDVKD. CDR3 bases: TGTGCCACCAGTAGTCCAGGGAACACTGAAGCTTTCTTT. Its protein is CATSSPGNTEAFF.

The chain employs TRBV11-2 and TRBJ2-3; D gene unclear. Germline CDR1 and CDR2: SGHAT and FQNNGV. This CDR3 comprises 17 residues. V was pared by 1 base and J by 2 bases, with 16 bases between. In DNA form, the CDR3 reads TGTGCCAGCAGCTTAGGAGGTCTAGTAAGGCACACAGATACGCAGTATTTT. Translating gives CASSLGGLVRHTDTQYF.

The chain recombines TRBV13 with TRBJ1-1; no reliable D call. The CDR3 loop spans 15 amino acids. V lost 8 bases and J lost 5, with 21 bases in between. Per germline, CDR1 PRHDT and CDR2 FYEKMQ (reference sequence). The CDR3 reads CASDRRMTRRTEAFF. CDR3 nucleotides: TGTGCCAGCGATAGAAGGATGACCCGGAGGACTGAAGCTTTCTTT.

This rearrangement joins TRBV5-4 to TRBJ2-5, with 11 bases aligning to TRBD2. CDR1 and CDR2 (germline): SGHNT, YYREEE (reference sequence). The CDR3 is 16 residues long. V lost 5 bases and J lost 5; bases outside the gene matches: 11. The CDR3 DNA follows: TGTGCCAGCAGTCCTAGGACTAGCGGGCCGGGGGAGACCCAGTACTTC. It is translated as CASSPRTSGPGETQYF.

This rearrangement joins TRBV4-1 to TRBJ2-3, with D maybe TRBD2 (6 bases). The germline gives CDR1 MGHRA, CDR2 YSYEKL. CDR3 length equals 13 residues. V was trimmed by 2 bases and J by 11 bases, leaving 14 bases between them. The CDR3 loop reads CASSQPAGEVQYF. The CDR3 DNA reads TGCGCCAGCAGCCAACCGGCCGGGGAGGTGCAGTATTTT.

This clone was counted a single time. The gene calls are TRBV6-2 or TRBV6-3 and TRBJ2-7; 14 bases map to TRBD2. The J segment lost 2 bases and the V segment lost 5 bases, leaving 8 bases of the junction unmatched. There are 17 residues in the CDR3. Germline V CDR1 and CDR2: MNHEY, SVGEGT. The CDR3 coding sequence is TGTGCCAGCAGTCCCTTCGGACTAGCGGGAGGACCCTACGAGCAGTACTTC. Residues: CASSPFGLAGGPYEQYF.

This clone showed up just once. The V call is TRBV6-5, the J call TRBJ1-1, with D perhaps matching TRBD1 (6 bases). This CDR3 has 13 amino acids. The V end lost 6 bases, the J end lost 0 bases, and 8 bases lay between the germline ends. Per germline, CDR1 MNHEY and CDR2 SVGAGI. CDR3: CASRDSMNTEAFF. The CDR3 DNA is TGTGCCAGCAGGGACAGTATGAACACTGAAGCTTTCTTT.

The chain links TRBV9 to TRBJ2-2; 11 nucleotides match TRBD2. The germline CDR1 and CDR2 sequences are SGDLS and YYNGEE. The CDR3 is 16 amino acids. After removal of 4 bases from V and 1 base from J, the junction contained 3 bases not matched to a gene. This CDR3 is CASSKTSGMNTGELFF. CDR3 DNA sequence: TGTGCCAGCAGCAAGACTAGCGGGATGAACACCGGGGAGCTGTTTTTT.

This CDR3 reads CASSTGTGRSPLHF. In nucleotides, the CDR3 is TGTGCCAGCAGCACCGGGACAGGGCGATCACCCCTCCACTTT. V usage is TRBV5-6 and J usage is TRBJ1-6; 9 nucleotides line up with TRBD1. Per germline, CDR1 SGHDT and CDR2 YYEEEE. Losses at the gene ends were 4 bases for V and 10 bases for J; bases not matched to a gene: 6. This CDR3 comprises 14 residues.

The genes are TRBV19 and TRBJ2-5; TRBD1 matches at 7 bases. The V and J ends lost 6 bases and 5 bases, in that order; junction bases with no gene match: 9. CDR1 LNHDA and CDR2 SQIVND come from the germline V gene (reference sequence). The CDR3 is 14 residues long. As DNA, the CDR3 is TGTGCCAGTAGCATACAGGGGCAAGGGGAGACCCAGTACTTC. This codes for CASSIQGQGETQYF.

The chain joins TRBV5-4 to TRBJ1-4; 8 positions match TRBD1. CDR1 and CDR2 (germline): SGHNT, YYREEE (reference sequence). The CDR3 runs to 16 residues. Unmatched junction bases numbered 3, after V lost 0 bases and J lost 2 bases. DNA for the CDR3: TGTGCCAGCAGCTTGGGTCCAGGGGGCACTAATGAAAAACTGTTTTTT. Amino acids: CASSLGPGGTNEKLFF.

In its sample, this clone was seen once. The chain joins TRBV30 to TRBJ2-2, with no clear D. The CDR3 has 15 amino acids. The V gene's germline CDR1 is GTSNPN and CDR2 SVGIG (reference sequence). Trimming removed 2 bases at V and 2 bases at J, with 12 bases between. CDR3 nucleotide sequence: TGTGCCTGGAGTAGTAGTTTCCTCAACACCGGGGAGCTGTTTTTT. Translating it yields CAWSSSFLNTGELFF.

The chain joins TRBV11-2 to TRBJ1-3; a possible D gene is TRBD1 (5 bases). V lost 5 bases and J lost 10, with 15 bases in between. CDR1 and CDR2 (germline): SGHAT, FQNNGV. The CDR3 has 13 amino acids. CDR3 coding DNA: TGTGCCAGCAGCCCCTCGCCGGCAGGGACCATATATTTT. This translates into CASSPSPAGTIYF.

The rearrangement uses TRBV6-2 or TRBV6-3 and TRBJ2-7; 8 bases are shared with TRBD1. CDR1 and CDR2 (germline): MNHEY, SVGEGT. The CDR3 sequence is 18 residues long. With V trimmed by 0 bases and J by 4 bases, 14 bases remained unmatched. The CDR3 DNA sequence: TGTGCCAGCAGTTACTCGAGACGACAGGGGTTTATTTCTTACGAGCAGTACTTC. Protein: CASSYSRRQGFISYEQYF.

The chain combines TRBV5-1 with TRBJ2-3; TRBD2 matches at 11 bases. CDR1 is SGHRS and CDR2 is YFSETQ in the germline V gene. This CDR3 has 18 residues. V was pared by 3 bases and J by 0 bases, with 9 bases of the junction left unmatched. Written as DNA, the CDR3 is TGCGCCAGCAGCTCCCTAGCGGGAGGTCTCCCTAGCACAGATACGCAGTATTTT. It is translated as CASSSLAGGLPSTDTQYF. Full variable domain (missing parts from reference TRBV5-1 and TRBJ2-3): KAGVTQTPRYLIKTRGQQVTLSCSPISGHRSVSWYQQTPGQGLQFLFEYFSETQRNKGNFPGRFSGRQFSNSRSEMNVSTLELGDSALYLCASSSLAGGLPSTDTQYFGPGTRLTVL.